This T cell receptor (beta chain) derives from a study of blood T cell repertoires in COVID-19. Study information: Acute-phase and convalescent COVID-19 samples originated in the United States, Italy and Spain. T cells, B-cell-depleted T cells, or PBMCs supplied cDNA or gDNA.

In the original analysis: Counts of nucleated cells, estimated from reference gene primer amplification, were obtained. Repertoires were generated with immunoSEQ multiplex PCR, while TCRdb's copy carries only in-frame clones and drops some. The D gene and trimming were derived from the DNA, and the V and J assignments and clone size from that table. The data contain about 260,000 clones, about 89% of them singletons. This clonotype was obtained from a man aged 35-49 years who had recovered from COVID-19. Sequencing was carried out using peripheral blood.

CDR3 loop: CASSLQTGVDGYTF. DNA of the CDR3: TGCGCCAGCAGCTTGCAAACAGGGGTCGATGGCTACACCTTC. The chain uses TRBV5-1 and TRBJ1-2, with 7 bases fitting TRBD1. The trim removed 1 base at V and 6 bases at J, leaving 6 bases unmatched. The germline V gene has CDR1 SGHRS and CDR2 YFSETQ. This CDR3 comprises 14 residues.